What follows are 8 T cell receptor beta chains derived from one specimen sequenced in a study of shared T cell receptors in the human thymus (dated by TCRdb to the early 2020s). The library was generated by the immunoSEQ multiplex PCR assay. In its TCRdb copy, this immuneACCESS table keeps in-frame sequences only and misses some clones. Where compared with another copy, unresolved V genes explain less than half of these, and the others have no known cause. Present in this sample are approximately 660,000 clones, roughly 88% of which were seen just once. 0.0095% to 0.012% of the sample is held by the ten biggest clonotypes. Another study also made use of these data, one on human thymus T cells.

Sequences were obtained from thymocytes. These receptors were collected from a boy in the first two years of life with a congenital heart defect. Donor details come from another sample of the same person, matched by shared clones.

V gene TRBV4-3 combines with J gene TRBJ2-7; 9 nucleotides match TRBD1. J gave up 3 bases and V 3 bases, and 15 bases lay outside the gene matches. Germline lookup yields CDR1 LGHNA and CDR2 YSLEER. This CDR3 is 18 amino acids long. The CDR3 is CASSHQMSGQGPYYEQYF. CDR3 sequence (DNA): TGCGCCAGCAGCCATCAGATGAGCGGACAGGGGCCTTACTACGAGCAGTACTTC.

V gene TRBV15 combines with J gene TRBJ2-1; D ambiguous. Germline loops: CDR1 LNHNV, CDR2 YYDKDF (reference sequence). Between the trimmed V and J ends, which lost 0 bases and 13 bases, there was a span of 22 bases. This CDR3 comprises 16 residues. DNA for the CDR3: TGTGCCACCAGCAGAGATTCGCGTAGCTCCCCTAAGTCACAGTTCTTC. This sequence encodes CATSRDSRSSPKSQFF.

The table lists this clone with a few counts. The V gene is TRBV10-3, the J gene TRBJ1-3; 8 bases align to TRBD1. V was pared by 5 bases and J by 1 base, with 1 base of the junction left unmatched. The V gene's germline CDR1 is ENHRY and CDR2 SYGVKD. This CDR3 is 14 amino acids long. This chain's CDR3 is CAISRTGSGNTIYF. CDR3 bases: TGTGCCATCAGTCGGACAGGGTCTGGAAACACCATATATTTT.

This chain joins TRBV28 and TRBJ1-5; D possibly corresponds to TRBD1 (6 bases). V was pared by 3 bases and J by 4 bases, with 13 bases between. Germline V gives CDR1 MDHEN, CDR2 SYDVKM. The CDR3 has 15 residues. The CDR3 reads CASSFRGHYNQPQHF. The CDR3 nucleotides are TGTGCCAGCAGTTTCAGGGGACACTATAATCAGCCCCAGCATTTT.

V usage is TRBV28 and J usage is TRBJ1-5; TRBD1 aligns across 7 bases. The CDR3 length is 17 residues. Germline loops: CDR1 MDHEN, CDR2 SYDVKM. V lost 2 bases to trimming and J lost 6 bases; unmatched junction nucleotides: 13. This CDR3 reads CASSLVWQGELSQPQHF. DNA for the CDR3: TGTGCCAGCAGTTTAGTGTGGCAGGGGGAATTGAGTCAGCCCCAGCATTTT.

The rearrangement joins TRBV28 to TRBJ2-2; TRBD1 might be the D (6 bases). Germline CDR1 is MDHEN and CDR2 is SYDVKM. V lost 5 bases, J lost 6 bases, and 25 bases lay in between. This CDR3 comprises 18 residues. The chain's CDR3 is CASSASGTPLAGSGELFF. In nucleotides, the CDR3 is TGTGCCAGCAGTGCATCCGGGACACCTCTCGCGGGCTCCGGGGAGCTGTTTTTT.

In nucleotides, the CDR3 is TGTGCCAGCAGCTTAAGTGGACTTAAGAACACTGAAGCTTTCTTT. Protein sequence: CASSLSGLKNTEAFF. The chain joins TRBV7-3 to TRBJ1-1; D gene ambiguous. CDR3 length: 15 amino acids. Looked up from germline, CDR1 is SGHTA and CDR2 is FQGTGA. The V gene lost 1 base and the J gene lost 1 base, with 10 bases spanning the gap.

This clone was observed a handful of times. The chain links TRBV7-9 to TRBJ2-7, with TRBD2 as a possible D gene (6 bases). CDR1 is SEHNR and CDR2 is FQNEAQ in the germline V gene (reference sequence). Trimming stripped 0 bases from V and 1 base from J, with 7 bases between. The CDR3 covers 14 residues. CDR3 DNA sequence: TGTGCCAGCAGCTTAGCTAGCGGTTCCTACGAGCAGTACTTC. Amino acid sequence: CASSLASGSYEQYF.